This T cell receptor beta chain derives from a study of blood T cells in healthy people across ages. It was with a sample-barcoded 5' primer and a J-beta primer mix that a second PCR of roughly 7 to 12 cycles was run. TCRdb processed the 5' RACE reads anew with MiXCR; each CDR3 protein has one entry. The sample has about a million distinct CDR3 sequences, roughly 51% seen once; the top ten hold roughly a fifth. CDR1 and CDR2 (germline): DFQATT, SNEGSKA (reference sequence). The CDR3 totals 17 residues. This clonotype was obtained from a woman aged 55-75 years in good health. This chain connects TRBV20-1 to TRBJ2-1; 9 bases fit TRBD2. The sample was blood. The CDR3 region is CSGPDVQSGGRGREQFF. Written as DNA, the CDR3 is TGCAGCGGCCCCGACGTTCAATCTGGCGGGAGGGGTAGAGAGCAGTTCTTC.